One sample yielded the 2 T cell receptor beta chains listed below, sequenced in a study of regulatory T cells in long-lasting Graves disease (dated by TCRdb to the early 2020s). The receptor library was made with multiplex PCR. TCRdb records Illumina HiSeq 4000 as the sequencer. TCR beta libraries were built with iRepertoire HTBI primers and Arm-PCR amplification of CDR3 regions. The raw public data were reprocessed by TCRdb itself: fastp quality trimming at Q25, MiXCR clonotype calling, in-frame beta chains only. Rows are combined by CDR3 protein, so each entry shows the most common genes and DNA. This sample is represented by about 560,000 distinct CDR3 sequences; about 16% of them were singletons. Of the sample, about 11% falls within the top ten clones. The sample's time point label is to be understood as: newly diagnosed GD, antithyroid drugs for less than 3 months. RNA was extracted from PBMCs in TRIzol for both TCR sequencing and RNA sequencing.

These data also formed part of another study, on T cells in Graves' hyperthyroidism and ophthalmopathy.

The sample here was peripheral blood mononuclear cells (PBMCs), taken at new diagnosis, from a patient treated with antithyroid drugs. These receptors originate from a man younger than 35 with Graves disease. Donor details come from another sample of the same person, matched by shared clones.

About this clonotype: A single base is all that separates this from a far larger clone, so a read error is likely. The gene calls are TRBV7-3 and TRBJ2-7; either TRBD1 or TRBD2 may fit D (5 bases each). Between the trimmed V and J ends, which lost 6 bases and 0 bases, there was a span of 15 bases. CDR3 length: 15 residues. Germline lookup yields CDR1 SGHTA and CDR2 FQGTGA. This chain's CDR3 is CASRQPGRGSYEQYF. CDR3 nucleotide sequence: TGTGCCAGCAGGCAACCGGGACGGGGCTCCTACGAGCAGTACTTC.

With respect to this clonotype: This clone may be a read error of a much larger clone one base away. CDR3 residues: CASSNPGRTYEQYF. The CDR3 nucleotides read TGTGCCAGTAGTAACCCGGGGCGCACCTACGAGCAGTACTTC. The chain combines TRBV19 with TRBJ2-7; D tentatively reads TRBD1 or TRBD2 (5 bases each). The V end was cut by 4 bases, the J end by 2 bases, with 12 bases between. Per germline, CDR1 LNHDA and CDR2 SQIVND (reference sequence). The CDR3 runs 14 residues.